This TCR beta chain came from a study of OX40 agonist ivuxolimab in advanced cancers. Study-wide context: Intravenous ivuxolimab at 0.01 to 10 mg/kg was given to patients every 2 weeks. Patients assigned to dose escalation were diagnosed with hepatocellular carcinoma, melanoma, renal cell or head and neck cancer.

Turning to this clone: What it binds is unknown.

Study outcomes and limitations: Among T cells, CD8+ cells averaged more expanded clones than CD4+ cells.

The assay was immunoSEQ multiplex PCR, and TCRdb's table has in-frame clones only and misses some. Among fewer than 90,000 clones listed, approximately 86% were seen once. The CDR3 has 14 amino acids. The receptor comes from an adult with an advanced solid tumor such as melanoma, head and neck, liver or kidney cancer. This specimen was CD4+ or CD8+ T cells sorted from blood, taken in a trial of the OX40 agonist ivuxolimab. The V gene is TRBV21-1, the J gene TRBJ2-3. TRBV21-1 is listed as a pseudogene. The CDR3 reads CASTTGSGTDTQYF. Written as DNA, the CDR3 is TGTGCCAGCACCACTGGGTCCGGCACAGATACGCAGTATTTT.